This T cell receptor beta chain was obtained from a study of T cells in Graves' hyperthyroidism and ophthalmopathy. Study-level results: Ophthalmopathy, as predicted by the model, came a median 6.5 months after the prediction.

On this clonotype: What it binds is not known. Germline is not matched at one junction end, which may reflect a read error.

The CDR3 spans 15 residues. Germline V gene data show CDR1 as SGHTA and CDR2 as FQGNSA. Sample collection date corresponds to first hyperthyroidism diagnosis, prior to any ophthalmopathy symptoms. Using RNA transcripts as the source, TCR beta CDR3 regions were amplified. HTBI primers were employed in a first-round RT-PCR of the TCR CDR3. TCRdb fed the multiplex PCR reads into MiXCR, producing one record per CDR3 protein. This sample has 550,000 to 850,000 distinct CDR3 sequences, with roughly 20% found just once. The sequence was collected from a woman between 50 and 59 years old with Graves' hyperthyroidism that later progressed to Graves' ophthalmopathy. Sample: blood. The chain employs TRBV7-2 and TRBJ1-1; possible D gene TRBD1, 5 bases. The CDR3 nucleotides read TGTGCCAGCAGCGTCAAGGGGTCTCGGGAAACTGAAGCTTCCTTT. Translating gives CASSVKGSRETEASF.